This T cell receptor (beta chain) was identified in a study of CD8 T cells in Susac syndrome (dated 2019 in TCRdb). Looking at the study overall: Repertoire sequencing was used to test whether CD8+ T cell activation and differentiation in Susac syndrome was antigen driven. The study compared CD8+ T cell repertoire clonality among 12 healthy donors, approximately 14 Susac syndrome patients and 15 multiple sclerosis patients.

Peripheral blood CD8+ and CD4+ T cells from healthy donors, Susac syndrome patients and multiple sclerosis patients were profiled using high-throughput TCR beta sequencing. Healthy donors were age- and sex-matched controls. Bulk CD8+ and CD4+ T cells were purified by magnetic negative isolation, whereas CD8+ TEMRA cells were enriched by FACS. Blood was drawn into EDTA tubes, processed within 24 hours, and PBMCs were isolated by density gradient centrifugation. PBMCs intended for TCR sequencing were cryopreserved in liquid nitrogen and thawed later in a water bath at 37 degrees C. Purity of sorted or isolated CD4+, CD8+ and CD8+ TEMRA cells was at least 90%. The study at large found these results: The number of individuals in the TCR sequencing and HLA analysis was recognized as being relatively small.

RNA was extracted with the RNeasy kit and about 0.5 to 1 ug was reverse transcribed using random hexamers. The immunoSEQ multiplex PCR assay, covering 54 Vbeta and 13 Jbeta segments, was used to amplify TCR beta CDR3 regions. Bias from PCR amplification was corrected by using a synthetic template baseline for primer optimization and for computational correction. The authors' pipeline ran thus. Reads were annotated to V, D and J genes per IMGT and analyzed with immunoSEQ Analyzer, keeping only productive sequences. Clonality was calculated as one minus the Shannon entropy normalized by log2 of the number of productive unique sequences. Public and private clones were assessed among the 100 most prevalent clones of each patient and control. Clones were defined as Susac-specific when absent from the healthy and MS cohorts, from approximately 970 published viral clones and from other ImmuneACCESS disease sequences. TCRdb reprocessed the public reads (quality trimming at Q25 with fastp, clone calling with MiXCR) and kept in-frame beta chains. Here each entry gathers all rows of one CDR3 protein and keeps the most common genes and DNA. The authors' filters were not applied to this entry. Within this sample are around 150,000 distinct CDR3 sequences, with 94% of them counted one time only. The ten most abundant clones make up 0.27% of the sample.

Regarding this clonotype: Which antigen it targets is not known. No clone much larger than this one lies a single base away; base qualities are absent.

Relative to germline, V is 4 bases shorter and J is 3 bases shorter, with 15 bases between their ends. As encoded in the germline V gene (reference sequence), CDR1 is DFQATT while CDR2 is SNEGSKA. CDR3 length: 14 amino acids, cysteine to phenylalanine. The DNA shown is the 42-base CDR3, in frame from base 1. The sequence derives from a human donor in good health. This chain is built from TRBV20-1 and TRBJ1-1; the D segment cannot be called with confidence. The sequencing sample was made of CD8+ T cells from PBMCs. CDR3 region: CSANLQKGDTEAFF. The DNA reads as follows: TGCAGTGCTAACCTACAAAAAGGAGACACTGAAGCTTTCTTT.